This TCR beta chain came from a study of shared clonotypes between healthy human individuals. Terminally differentiated effector memory CD45RA+ cells were excluded by CCR7 positive selection of CD45RO-negative cells. The V and J ends lost 5 bases and 4 bases, in that order; junction bases with no gene match: 7. The CDR3 is 14 residues long. Germline CDR1 SEHNR, CDR2 FQNEAQ (reference sequence). Generated by immunoSEQ multiplex PCR, the TCRdb table keeps only in-frame clones and is missing some. Of around 1,900,000 clones detected, around 93% appear once; the ten largest clones hold around 1.7%. The chain uses TRBV7-9 and TRBJ1-1; 7 positions match TRBD1. The specimen was naive CD8+ T cells from PBMCs. The sequence came from a man aged 18 to 29 in good health. Some clones in this sample may be carry-over from other donors' samples. CDR3 DNA: TGTGCCAGCAGCGATCCTTACAGGGGCACTGAAGCTTTCTTT. Translating gives CASSDPYRGTEAFF. Complete variable domain (other parts from reference TRBV7-9 and TRBJ1-1): DTGVSQNPRHKITKRGQNVTFRCDPISEHNRLYWYRQTLGQGPEFLTYFQNEAQLEKSRLLSDRFSAERPKGSFSTLEIQRTEQGDSAMYLCASSDPYRGTEAFFGQGTRLTVV.